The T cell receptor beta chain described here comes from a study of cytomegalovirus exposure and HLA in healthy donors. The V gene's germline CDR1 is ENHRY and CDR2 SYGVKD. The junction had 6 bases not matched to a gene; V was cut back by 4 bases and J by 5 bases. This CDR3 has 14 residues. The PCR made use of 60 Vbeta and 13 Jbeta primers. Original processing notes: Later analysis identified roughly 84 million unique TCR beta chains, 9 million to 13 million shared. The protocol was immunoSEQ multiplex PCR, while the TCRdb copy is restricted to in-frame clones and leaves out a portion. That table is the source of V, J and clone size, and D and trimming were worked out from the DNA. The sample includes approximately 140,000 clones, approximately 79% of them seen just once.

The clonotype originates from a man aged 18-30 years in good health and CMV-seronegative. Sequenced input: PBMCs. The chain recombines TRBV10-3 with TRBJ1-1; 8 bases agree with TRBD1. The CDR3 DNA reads TGTGCCATCAGTGGGACAGGGCGAGGTACTGAAGCTTTCTTT. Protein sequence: CAISGTGRGTEAFF.